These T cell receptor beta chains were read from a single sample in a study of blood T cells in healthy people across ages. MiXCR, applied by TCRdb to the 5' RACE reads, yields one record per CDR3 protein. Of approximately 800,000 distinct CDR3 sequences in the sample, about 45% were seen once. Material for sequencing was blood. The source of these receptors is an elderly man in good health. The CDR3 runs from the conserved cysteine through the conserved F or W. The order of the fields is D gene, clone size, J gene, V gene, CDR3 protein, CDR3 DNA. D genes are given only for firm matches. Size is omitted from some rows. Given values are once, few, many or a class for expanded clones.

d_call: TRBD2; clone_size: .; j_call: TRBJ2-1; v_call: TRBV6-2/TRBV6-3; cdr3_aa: CASRITSGNTLRNEQFF; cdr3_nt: TGTGCCAGCAGAATAACTAGCGGGAATACGCTTCGAAATGAGCAGTTCTTC
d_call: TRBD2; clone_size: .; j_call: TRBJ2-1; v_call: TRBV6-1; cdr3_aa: CAISAGGSGVEQFF; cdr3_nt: TGTGCCATCTCGGCGGGAGGGTCCGGAGTGGAGCAGTTCTTC
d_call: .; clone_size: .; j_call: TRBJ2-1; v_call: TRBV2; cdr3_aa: CASSEAPFDEQFF; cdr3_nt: TGTGCCAGCAGTGAAGCCCCGTTCGATGAGCAGTTCTTC
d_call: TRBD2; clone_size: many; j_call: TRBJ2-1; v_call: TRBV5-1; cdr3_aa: CASRAGLAGPDEQFF; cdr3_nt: TGCGCCAGCAGGGCGGGACTAGCGGGCCCGGATGAGCAGTTCTTC
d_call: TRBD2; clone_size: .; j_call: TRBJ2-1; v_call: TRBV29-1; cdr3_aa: CSVETFPETSPYNEQFF; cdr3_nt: TGCAGCGTTGAAACCTTTCCCGAGACTAGCCCCTATAATGAGCAGTTCTTC
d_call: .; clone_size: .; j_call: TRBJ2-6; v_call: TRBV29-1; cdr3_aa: CSVEGHSGANVLTF; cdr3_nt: TGCAGCGTTGAGGGACACAGTGGGGCCAACGTCCTGACTTTC
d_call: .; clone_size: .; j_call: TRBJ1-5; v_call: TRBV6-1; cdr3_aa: CATNSRGSGNQPQHF; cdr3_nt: TGTGCCACCAATTCCCGGGGCTCGGGCAATCAGCCCCAGCATTTT
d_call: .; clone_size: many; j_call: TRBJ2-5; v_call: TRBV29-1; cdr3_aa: CSVAMGETQYF; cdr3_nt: TGCAGCGTTGCGATGGGGGAGACCCAGTACTTC
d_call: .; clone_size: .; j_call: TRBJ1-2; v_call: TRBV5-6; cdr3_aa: CASNLTGYGYTF; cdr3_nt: TGTGCCAGCAACCTGACAGGCTATGGCTACACCTTC
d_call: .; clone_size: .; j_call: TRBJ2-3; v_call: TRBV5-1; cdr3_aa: CASSLISGVVTDTQYF; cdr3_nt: TGCGCCAGCAGCTTAATTTCGGGTGTAGTCACAGATACGCAGTATTTT
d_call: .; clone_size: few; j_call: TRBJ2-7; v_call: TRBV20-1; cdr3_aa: CSAQRDFGEQYF; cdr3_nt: TGCAGTGCCCAAAGGGACTTTGGCGAGCAGTACTTC
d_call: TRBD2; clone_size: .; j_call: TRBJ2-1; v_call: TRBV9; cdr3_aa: CASSSRTSGREETQFF; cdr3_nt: TGTGCCAGCAGCTCCCGGACTAGCGGGAGGGAAGAGACCCAGTTCTTC
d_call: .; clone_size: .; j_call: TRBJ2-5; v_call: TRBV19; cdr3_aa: CASSKGQNQETQYF; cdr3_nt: TGTGCCAGTAGTAAAGGACAGAACCAAGAGACCCAGTACTTC
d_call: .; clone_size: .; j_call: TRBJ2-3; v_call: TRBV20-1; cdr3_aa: CSASSLDTQYF; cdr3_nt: TGCAGTGCATCTAGCTTGGATACGCAGTATTTT
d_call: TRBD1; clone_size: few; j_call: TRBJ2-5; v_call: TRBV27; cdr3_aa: CASSLGTGRNQETQYF; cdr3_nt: TGTGCCAGCAGTTTAGGGACAGGGAGAAACCAAGAGACCCAGTACTTC
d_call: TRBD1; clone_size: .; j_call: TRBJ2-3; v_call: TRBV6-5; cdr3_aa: CASSYSGQAMFATDTQYF; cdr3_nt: TGTGCCAGCAGTTACTCCGGACAGGCTATGTTTGCCACAGATACGCAGTATTTT
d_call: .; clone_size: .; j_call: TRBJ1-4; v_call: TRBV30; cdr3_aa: CAWSANEKLFF; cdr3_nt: TGTGCCTGGAGCGCAAATGAAAAACTGTTTTTT
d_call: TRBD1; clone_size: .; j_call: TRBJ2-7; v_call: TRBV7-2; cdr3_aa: CASSFGRDRGHEQYF; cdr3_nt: TGTGCCAGCAGCTTTGGTCGGGACAGGGGACACGAGCAGTACTTC
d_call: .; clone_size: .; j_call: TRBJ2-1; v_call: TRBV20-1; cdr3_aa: CSARSGAGGYNEQFF; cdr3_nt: TGCAGTGCTCGCTCGGGGGCAGGGGGCTACAATGAGCAGTTCTTC
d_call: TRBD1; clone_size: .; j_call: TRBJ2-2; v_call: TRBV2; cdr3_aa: CASSRSGQENTGELFF; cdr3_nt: TGTGCCAGCAGTAGAAGTGGACAGGAGAACACCGGGGAGCTGTTTTTT
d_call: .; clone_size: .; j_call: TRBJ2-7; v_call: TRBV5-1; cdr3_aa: CASRRDQVRGYEQYF; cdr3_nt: TGCGCCAGTAGGCGGGACCAAGTTAGGGGTTATGAGCAGTACTTC
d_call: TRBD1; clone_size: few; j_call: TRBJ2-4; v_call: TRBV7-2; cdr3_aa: CASSRGTAISRRLQDIQYF; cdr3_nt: TGTGCCAGCAGCCGAGGGACAGCAATTAGCCGAAGGTTACAGGACATTCAGTACTTC
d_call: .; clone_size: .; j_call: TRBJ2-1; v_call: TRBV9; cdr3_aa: CASSVQAYSYNEQFF; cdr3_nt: TGTGCCAGCAGCGTCCAAGCGTATTCCTACAATGAGCAGTTCTTC
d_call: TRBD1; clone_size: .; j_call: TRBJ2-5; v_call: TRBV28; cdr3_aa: CASRETGTGRRETQYF; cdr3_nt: TGTGCCAGCAGAGAGACCGGGACAGGGAGGAGAGAGACCCAGTACTTC
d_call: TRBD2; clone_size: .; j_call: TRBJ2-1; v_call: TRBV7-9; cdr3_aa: CAISDVGGRRGHEQFF; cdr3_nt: TGTGCCATCAGCGACGTAGGCGGGAGGAGGGGTCATGAGCAGTTCTTC
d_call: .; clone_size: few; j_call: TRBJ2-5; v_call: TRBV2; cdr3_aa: CANKGFGETQYF; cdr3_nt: TGTGCCAACAAGGGTTTTGGGGAGACCCAGTACTTC
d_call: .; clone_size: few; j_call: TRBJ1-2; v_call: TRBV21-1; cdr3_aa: CASSKRQGGDGYTF; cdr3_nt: TGTGCCAGCAGCAAACGACAGGGGGGCGATGGCTACACCTTC
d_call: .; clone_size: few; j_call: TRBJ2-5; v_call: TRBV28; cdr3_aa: CASKNGGRNQETQYF; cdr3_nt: TGTGCCAGCAAAAATGGGGGGCGAAACCAAGAGACCCAGTACTTC
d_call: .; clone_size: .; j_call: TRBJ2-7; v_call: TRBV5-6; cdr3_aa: CAGSLVGRESEQYF; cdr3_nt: TGTGCCGGCAGCTTGGTAGGCAGGGAGAGCGAGCAGTACTTC
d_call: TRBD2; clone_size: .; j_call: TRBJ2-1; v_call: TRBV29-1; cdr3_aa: CSVGWTSGSYEQFF; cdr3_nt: TGCAGCGTTGGCTGGACTAGCGGGAGCTATGAGCAGTTCTTC
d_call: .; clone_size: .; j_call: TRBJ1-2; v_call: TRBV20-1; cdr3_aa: CSALRAQHGYTF; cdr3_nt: TGCAGTGCTCTTCGGGCCCAGCATGGCTACACCTTC
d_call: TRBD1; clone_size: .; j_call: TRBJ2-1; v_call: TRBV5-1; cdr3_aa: CASSLATGTGGNEQFF; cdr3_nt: TGCGCCAGCAGCTTGGCGACCGGGACAGGGGGCAATGAGCAGTTCTTC